These 24 T cell receptor beta chains originate from one sample sequenced in a study of blood T cell repertoires in COVID-19. Assay used: immunoSEQ multiplex PCR; TCRdb lists only in-frame clones, some missing. The table includes a few hundred thousand clones, roughly 84% detected once. The source material was peripheral blood. The source is a man aged 45-65 years who had recovered from COVID-19.

The chain is built from TRBV2 and TRBJ2-7, with 13 bases aligning to TRBD2. The CDR3 length is 14 residues. Trimming cost V 8 bases and J 3 bases; bases outside gene matches: 4. The germline V gene encodes CDR1 SNHLY and CDR2 FYNNEI. The CDR3 region is CASSGLAGDYEQYF. As DNA, the CDR3 is TGTGCCAGCTCTGGACTAGCGGGAGACTACGAGCAGTACTTC.

The rearrangement uses TRBV24-1 and TRBJ2-6; D might be TRBD1 (6 bases). The CDR3 loop spans 16 amino acids. V was cut by 4 bases and J by 1 base, with 10 bases left in between. Germline values: CDR1 KGHDR, CDR2 SFDVKD. The CDR3 nucleotides are TGTGCCACCAGTGACCGGACAGCTTCTGGGGCCAACGTCCTGACTTTC. As protein: CATSDRTASGANVLTF.

The rearrangement links TRBV5-1 to TRBJ2-5; D gene unclear. V lost 4 bases, J lost 5 bases, and 15 bases lay in between. Germline V gene lookup returns CDR1 SGHRS and CDR2 YFSETQ. The CDR3 has 14 amino acids. This CDR3 reads CASSPPGGGETQYF. CDR3 bases: TGCGCCAGCAGCCCCCCGGGTGGTGGGGAGACCCAGTACTTC.

The chain combines TRBV5-1 with TRBJ1-1, with D uncertain. Germline CDR1 SGHRS, CDR2 YFSETQ. The V gene lost 2 bases and the J gene lost 0 bases, with 11 bases spanning the gap. The CDR3 has 15 amino acids. The CDR3: CASSLLGRLNTEAFF. CDR3 DNA: TGCGCCAGCAGCTTATTGGGCAGATTGAACACTGAAGCTTTCTTT. The full variable domain, completed using reference TRBV5-1 and TRBJ1-1, is KAGVTQTPRYLIKTRGQQVTLSCSPISGHRSVSWYQQTPGQGLQFLFEYFSETQRNKGNFPGRFSGRQFSNSRSEMNVSTLELGDSALYLCASSLLGRLNTEAFFGQGTRLTVV.

This clone was seen more than once but under ten times. The rearrangement joins TRBV19 to TRBJ1-6, with a weak D call TRBD1 (6 bases). This CDR3 is 12 amino acids long. Trimming pared 5 bases from V and 7 bases from J, leaving 6 bases between. The germline gives CDR1 LNHDA, CDR2 SQIVND (reference sequence). The DNA for the CDR3 is TGTGCCAGTAGTGACAGGAATTCACCCCTCCACTTT. Translating it yields CASSDRNSPLHF.

This clone occurred once. This CDR3 reads CATRDSETTEAFF. The CDR3 DNA reads as TGTGCCACCAGGGACAGTGAGACCACTGAAGCTTTCTTT. This rearrangement joins TRBV5-6 to TRBJ1-1, with 7 bases lining up with TRBD1. CDR3 length: 13 residues. V lost 9 bases, J lost 4 bases, and 9 bases stayed unmatched. Germline V CDR1 and CDR2: SGHDT, YYEEEE.

The chain carries TRBV10-1 and TRBJ2-1; TRBD2 is a possible D gene (5 bases). The CDR3 runs 14 residues. Trimming took 5 bases from V and 2 from J, leaving 10 bases between them. Looked up from germline, CDR1 is WNHNN and CDR2 is SYGVQD (reference sequence). DNA of the CDR3: TGCGCCAGCAGTTCGGGATTCACCTACAATGAGCAGTTCTTC. Protein sequence: CASSSGFTYNEQFF.

This clone has just one count. This rearrangement joins TRBV4-1 to TRBJ1-1; 7 nucleotides agree with TRBD1. Looked up from germline, CDR1 is MGHRA and CDR2 is YSYEKL. CDR3 size: 15 residues. V trimming: 5 bases; J trimming: 3 bases; junction bases outside the gene matches: 9. The chain's CDR3 is CASSSRTGEYTEAFF. In DNA, the CDR3 is TGCGCCAGCAGCTCCCGGACAGGAGAATACACTGAAGCTTTCTTT.

The rearrangement joins TRBV5-1 to TRBJ2-6, with D maybe TRBD1 (6 bases). CDR1 and CDR2 from the germline V gene are SGHRS and YFSETQ. This CDR3 comprises 19 residues. Trimming shortened V by 0 bases and J by 0 bases, and 16 bases separated the two germline ends. The CDR3 sequence is CASSLASRDTYSGANVLTF. DNA of the CDR3: TGCGCCAGCAGCTTGGCGTCCCGGGACACCTACTCTGGGGCCAACGTCCTGACTTTC.

The CDR3, as DNA: TGTGCCAGCAGTCTCGACAGGGGGGATGGCAATGAGCAGTTCTTC. Translating gives CASSLDRGDGNEQFF. The V and J genes are TRBV6-5 and TRBJ2-1; 9 bases agree with TRBD1. CDR1 is MNHEY and CDR2 is SVGAGI in the germline V gene. With 5 bases clipped from V and 6 bases from J, the junction kept 8 bases outside the gene matches. The length of the CDR3 is 15 residues.

This clone was detected once. The J gene is TRBJ2-3, the V gene TRBV7-2; maybe TRBD2 (6 bases). Trimming shortened V by 3 bases and J by 4 bases, and 8 bases separated the two germline ends. The germline V gene encodes CDR1 SGHTA and CDR2 FQGNSA. CDR3 length: 13 residues. CDR3 amino acids: CASSFGEADTQYF. DNA for the CDR3: TGTGCCAGCAGCTTCGGGGAGGCAGATACGCAGTATTTT.

The rearrangement uses TRBV18 and TRBJ1-3; 10 bases line up with TRBD1. The germline gives CDR1 KGHSH, CDR2 LQKENI. This CDR3 spans 18 amino acids. J gave up 0 bases and V 4 bases, and 9 bases lay outside the gene matches. The CDR3 is CASSLMAWTGGSGNTIYF. The DNA for the CDR3 is TGTGCCAGCTCACTCATGGCCTGGACAGGGGGCTCTGGAAACACCATATATTTT.

This clone was counted only a few times. The chain recombines TRBV15 with TRBJ1-6, with a weak D call TRBD1 (5 bases). CDR3 size: 13 residues. V dropped 8 bases and J dropped 9 bases, with 14 bases sitting between them. Germline lookup yields CDR1 LNHNV and CDR2 YYDKDF (reference sequence). The CDR3 loop reads CATHPGGVSPLHF. In nucleotides, the CDR3 is TGTGCCACCCACCCGGGGGGAGTTTCACCCCTCCACTTT.

The rearrangement links TRBV27 to TRBJ2-2, with D perhaps matching TRBD1 (6 bases). The CDR3 sequence is 16 residues long. Germline CDR1 and CDR2: MNHEY and SMNVEV (reference sequence). V was clipped by 5 bases and J by 0 bases, with 13 bases between them. CDR3 in DNA: TGTGCCAGCAGTCGCACAGGGTCACCGAACACCGGGGAGCTGTTTTTT. As protein: CASSRTGSPNTGELFF.

The genes are TRBV5-5 and TRBJ2-7, with 12 bases matching TRBD1. The CDR3 totals 17 residues. The V gene end was trimmed by 4 bases and the J gene end by 5 bases; junction bases not matched to a gene: 13. Germline assignment: CDR1 SGHKS and CDR2 YYEKEE (reference sequence). The CDR3 spells CASSAPFSGTGGDEQYF. The DNA for the CDR3 is TGTGCCAGCAGCGCACCATTTTCCGGGACAGGGGGCGACGAGCAGTACTTC.

The rearrangement links TRBV5-8 to TRBJ2-2; D may be TRBD1 (5 bases). This CDR3 region has 16 residues. CDR1 and CDR2 (germline): SGHTS, YDEGEE. The ends were cut back, 1 base at V and 2 bases at J, with 12 bases in the middle. Written as DNA, the CDR3 is TGTGCCAGCAGCTTGCGGTCTGGGGCTAACACCGGGGAGCTGTTTTTT. This translates into CASSLRSGANTGELFF.

J is TRBJ1-2 and V is TRBV3-1 (or the pseudogene TRBV3-2); no clear D. The CDR3 is made up of 13 amino acids. V was trimmed by 2 bases and J by 8 bases, leaving 12 bases between them. The germline V gene encodes CDR1 LGHDT and CDR2 YNNKEL (reference sequence). CDR3 coding DNA: TGTGCCAGCAGCCAAAGGGATAGAGGGGGCTACACCTTC. This codes for CASSQRDRGGYTF.

The V gene is TRBV18, the J gene TRBJ1-5; 8 bases agree with TRBD1. The CDR3 length is 14 residues. CDR1 is KGHSH and CDR2 is LQKENI in the germline V gene. V shed 4 bases, J shed 4 bases, and the junction held 3 bases outside the gene matches. CDR3 in amino acids: CASSHDRGNQPQHF. The DNA for the CDR3 is TGTGCCAGCTCACATGACAGGGGAAATCAGCCCCAGCATTTT.

The chain uses TRBV24-1 and TRBJ2-5; 8 bases agree with TRBD1. Trimming removed 7 bases from V and 5 bases from J; junction bases left unmatched: 14. In germline, CDR1 is KGHDR, CDR2 SFDVKD. The CDR3 loop spans 16 amino acids. The CDR3 protein is CATSTSQGALRETQYF. The CDR3 DNA reads as TGTGCCACCAGCACCAGCCAGGGGGCATTGAGGGAGACCCAGTACTTC.

The genes are TRBV27 and TRBJ2-1; D not resolved. Trimming removed 3 bases from V and 15 bases from J, with 18 bases in between. CDR1 and CDR2 from the germline V gene are MNHEY and SMNVEV (reference sequence). This CDR3 is built from 13 residues. The CDR3: CASSLATTTSPFF. The CDR3 bases are TGTGCCAGCAGTTTGGCGACAACGACCTCCCCGTTCTTC.

This chain connects TRBV10-2 to TRBJ1-1, with 9 nucleotides matching TRBD1. Germline V CDR1 and CDR2: WSHSY, SAAADI. CDR3 length: 15 amino acids. Trimming at V came to 10 bases and at J to 1 base, leaving 10 bases not matched to a gene. The CDR3 sequence is CATNLRGQGNTEAFF. In DNA form, the CDR3 reads TGCGCCACCAATTTACGGGGACAGGGGAACACTGAAGCTTTCTTT.

The V gene is TRBV27, the J gene TRBJ2-6; D gene ambiguous. Trimming took off 3 bases at V and 0 bases at J, with 6 bases between the two ends. The CDR3 runs to 15 residues. In germline, CDR1 is MNHEY, CDR2 SMNVEV (reference sequence). DNA of the CDR3: TGTGCCAGCAGTTTTAGGAGCTCTGGGGCCAACGTCCTGACTTTC. Protein: CASSFRSSGANVLTF.

This sequence joins TRBV9 and TRBJ2-1, with 10 bases lining up with TRBD2. Trimming took 0 bases from V and 6 from J; bases not matched to a gene: 3. The length of the CDR3 is 15 residues. CDR1 and CDR2 from the germline V gene are SGDLS and YYNGEE. In DNA, the CDR3 is TGTGCCAGCAGCGTAGTTCTAGCGGGAGCCAATGAGCAGTTCTTC. It encodes CASSVVLAGANEQFF.

The chain combines TRBV9 with TRBJ1-2; D ambiguous. Germline values: CDR1 SGDLS, CDR2 YYNGEE. Trimming removed 0 bases at V and 3 bases at J, with 21 bases between. The CDR3 contains 18 residues. CDR3: CASSVGAGLGLSDYGYTF. The CDR3 bases are TGTGCCAGCAGCGTAGGGGCCGGTTTAGGCTTATCGGACTATGGCTACACCTTC.